One sample yielded the 6 T cell receptor beta chains listed below, sequenced in a study of blood T cell repertoires in COVID-19. Method: immunoSEQ multiplex PCR; TCRdb's copy keeps in-frame clones and lacks some. The repertoire holds around 250,000 clones, with about 84% as singletons. The source material was peripheral blood. Source of these receptors: a woman older than 75 with COVID-19, enrolled during active disease.

The CDR3 reads CASSDRASSGNTIYF. CDR3 in DNA: TGTGCCAGCAGTGACAGGGCCAGCTCTGGAAACACCATATATTTT. The gene calls are TRBV6-1 and TRBJ1-3; D possibly corresponds to TRBD1 (5 bases). V was trimmed by 3 bases and J by 0 bases, leaving 9 bases between them. The CDR3 spans 15 residues. The V gene's germline CDR1 is MNHNS and CDR2 SASEGT.

The chain links TRBV30 to TRBJ2-7; maybe TRBD2 (7 bases). This CDR3 has 13 residues. From germline, CDR1 is GTSNPN and CDR2 SVGIG (reference sequence). The V gene lost 1 base and the J gene lost 3 bases, with 10 bases spanning the gap. The CDR3 spells CAWSDGGLYEQYF. The CDR3 DNA reads as TGTGCCTGGAGTGACGGGGGGCTCTACGAGCAGTACTTC. Supplemented by reference TRBV30 and TRBJ2-7, the full variable domain reads SQTIHQWPATLVQPVGSPLSLECTVEGTSNPNLYWYRQAAGRGLQLLFYSVGIGQISSEVPQNLSASRPQDRQFILSSKKLLLSDSGFYLCAWSDGGLYEQYFGPGTRLTVT.

The chain couples TRBV28 to TRBJ1-2; the D is unclear. The CDR3 sequence is 12 residues long. Trimming took 3 bases from V and 7 from J, leaving 9 bases between them. CDR1 is MDHEN and CDR2 is SYDVKM in the germline V gene. The chain's CDR3 is CASSLALFGYTF. The CDR3 nucleotides are TGTGCCAGCAGTTTGGCTCTCTTTGGCTACACCTTC.

This chain links TRBV6-5 with TRBJ2-7, with unresolved D. Germline CDR1 reads MNHEY; CDR2 reads SVGAGI. The CDR3 loop spans 15 amino acids. The ends were cut back, 0 bases at V and 3 bases at J, with 12 bases in the middle. The CDR3 here is CASSYSFQMNYEQYF. Written as DNA, the CDR3 is TGTGCCAGCAGTTACTCTTTCCAGATGAACTACGAGCAGTACTTC.

V gene TRBV6-5 combines with J gene TRBJ2-1; a weak D match, TRBD2 (5 bases). The CDR3 length is 14 residues. Trimming removed 6 bases from V and 5 bases from J, with 14 bases in between. Germline V gives CDR1 MNHEY, CDR2 SVGAGI. CDR3 protein: CASRRVRENNEQFF. The CDR3 region has the DNA TGTGCCAGCAGGAGAGTGAGGGAGAACAATGAGCAGTTCTTC.

As concerns this clone: One end of the junction is discordant with germline, which a read error may explain. Other DNA sequences within the sample encode an identical CDR3. This chain links TRBV30 with TRBJ1-6; tentatively, D is TRBD1 (6 bases). The CDR3 is made up of 18 amino acids. Germline CDR1 and CDR2: GTSNPN and SVGIG (reference sequence). As DNA, the CDR3 is TGTGCCTGGAGTGTGGGAATGGACAGCCGCTCCTATAATTCACCCCTCCATTTT. Its protein is CAWSVGMDSRSYNSPLHF.